Following are 8 T cell receptor beta chains from one sample sequenced in a study of blood T cells in healthy people across ages. Using a J-beta primer mix together with a sample-barcoded 5' primer, a second PCR was run for about 6 to 11 cycles. TCRdb re-derived calls from the 5' RACE reads in MiXCR, one entry per CDR3 protein. Among roughly 560,000 distinct CDR3 sequences listed, about 25% were seen once. These data were likewise used in another study, on T cells of mothers and their children.

The sample was blood. The receptors here all came from a boy younger than 18 in good health.

This clonotype was seen a few times. This sequence joins TRBV20-1 and TRBJ2-7; possible D gene TRBD2, 6 bases. V lost 2 bases and J 7 bases, leaving 18 bases between the germline ends. Germline lookup yields CDR1 DFQATT and CDR2 SNEGSKA (reference sequence). There are 14 residues in the CDR3. The CDR3 DNA is TGCAGTGCTAGAAAGGTAGCGGTCACCGGTGAGCAGTACTTC. It specifies CSARKVAVTGEQYF.

The chain employs TRBV7-9 and TRBJ2-5, with D hard to call. The DNA end is more similar to TRBJ2-1, so the J call may be wrong. The CDR3 runs to 13 residues. The germline CDR1 and CDR2 sequences are SEHNR and FQNEAQ (reference sequence). The DNA for the CDR3 is TGTGCCAGCAGCTCCCCCGTTAGTATTGAGCAGTTCTTC. This encodes CASSSPVSIEQFF.

A note on this clonotype: Just one base apart from a much larger clone, this may be a read error. This chain joins TRBV5-5 and TRBJ2-5, with 10 bases that match TRBD1. Germline V lookup: CDR1 SGHKS, CDR2 YYEKEE (reference sequence). This CDR3 region has 15 residues. This CDR3 reads CVSRTGTGAQETQYF. CDR3 nucleotides: TGTGTCAGCAGGACCGGGACAGGGGCGCAAGAGACCCAGTACTTC.

A few counts support this clonotype. This chain joins TRBV7-9 and TRBJ2-7; tentative D call: TRBD1 (6 bases). This CDR3 comprises 16 residues. In germline, CDR1 is SEHNR, CDR2 FQNEAQ (reference sequence). V lost 2 bases, J lost 2 bases, and 16 bases lay in between. CDR3 nucleotides: TGTGCCAGCAGCTTACCGCCGGGACACCGACCCTACGAGCAGTACTTC. Protein product: CASSLPPGHRPYEQYF.

This clonotype was observed a handful of times. The chain employs TRBV27 and TRBJ2-1; D ambiguous. The CDR3 runs 17 residues. V lost 2 bases, J lost 2 bases, and 16 bases lay in between. Germline loops: CDR1 MNHEY, CDR2 SMNVEV (reference sequence). CDR3 sequence (DNA): TGTGCCAGCAGTTTACTCGCTAATTCTCAGCCCTACAATGAGCAGTTCTTC. Protein: CASSLLANSQPYNEQFF.

The chain is built from TRBV7-9 and TRBJ2-7; D remains unclear. Germline loops: CDR1 SEHNR, CDR2 FQNEAQ (reference sequence). Trimming stripped 2 bases from V and 5 bases from J, with 13 bases between. The CDR3 extends over 14 amino acids. CDR3 residues: CASSLLKGFDEQYF. CDR3 in DNA: TGTGCCAGCAGCTTATTAAAGGGTTTTGACGAGCAGTACTTC.

The chain has TRBV3-1 and TRBJ2-5; weak D call: TRBD1 (8 bases). The end of the DNA fits TRBJ2-1 better, so the J call may be wrong. Looked up from germline, CDR1 is LGHDT and CDR2 is YNNKEL (reference sequence). The CDR3 runs 16 residues. The DNA for the CDR3 is TGTGCCAGCAGCCCGAAGAACAGGGGGGGTCTTAGTGAGCAGTTCTTC. Translated: CASSPKNRGGLSEQFF.

This clonotype was counted between two and nine times. This chain joins TRBV7-6 and TRBJ2-1; TRBD2 matches 8 bases. V shed 2 bases, J shed 7 bases, and the junction held 7 bases outside the gene matches. Looked up from germline, CDR1 is SGHVS and CDR2 is FNYEAQ. This CDR3 has 15 residues. CDR3 bases: TGTGCCAGCAGCTTAATAGCGGGACAAGAGAATGAGCAGTTCTTC. Protein sequence: CASSLIAGQENEQFF.